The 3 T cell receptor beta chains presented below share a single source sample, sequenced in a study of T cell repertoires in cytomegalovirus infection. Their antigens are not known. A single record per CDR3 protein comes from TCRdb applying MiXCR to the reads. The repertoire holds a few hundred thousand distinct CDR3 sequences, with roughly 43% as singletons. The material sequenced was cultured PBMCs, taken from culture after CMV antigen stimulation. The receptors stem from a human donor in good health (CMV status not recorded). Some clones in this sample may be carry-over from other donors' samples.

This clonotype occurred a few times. As DNA, the CDR3 is TGTGCCAGCAGTTTTTGGGATCAGCCCCAGCATTTT. The encoded protein is CASSFWDQPQHF. This rearrangement joins TRBV12-3 or TRBV12-4 to TRBJ1-5, with D uncertain. There are 12 residues in the CDR3. Deletions cut 3 bases from V and 5 bases from J, with 5 bases between.

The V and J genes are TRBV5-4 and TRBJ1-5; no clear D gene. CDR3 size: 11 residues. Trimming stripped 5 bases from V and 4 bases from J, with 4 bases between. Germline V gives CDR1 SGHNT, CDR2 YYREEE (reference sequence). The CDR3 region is CASRLNQPQHF. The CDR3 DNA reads TGTGCCAGCAGACTTAATCAGCCCCAGCATTTT. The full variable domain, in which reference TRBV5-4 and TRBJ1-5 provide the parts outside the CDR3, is ETGVTQSPTHLIKTRGQQVTLRCSSQSGHNTVSWYQQALGQGPQFIFQYYREEENGRGNFPPRFSGLQFPNYSSELNVNALELDDSALYLCASRLNQPQHFGDGTRLSIL.

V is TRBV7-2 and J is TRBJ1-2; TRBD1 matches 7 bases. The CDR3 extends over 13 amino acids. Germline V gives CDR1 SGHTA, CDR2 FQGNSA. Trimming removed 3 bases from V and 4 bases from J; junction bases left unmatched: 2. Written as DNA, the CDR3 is TGTGCCAGCAGCTTTACAGGGGCCTATGGCTACACCTTC. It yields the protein CASSFTGAYGYTF.